The clone carrying this TCR beta chain was recorded many times. This record belongs to a study of patients and donors after allogeneic stem cell transplantation. TCRdb processed the RT-PCR reads anew with MiXCR; each CDR3 protein has one entry. The sample consists of 920,000 or so distinct CDR3 sequences, around 17% of them appearing once. What was sequenced was blood, either unsorted or a sorted T cell fraction (not recorded which). This receptor was taken from a human donor who was either an allogeneic HSCT recipient or a stem cell or donor lymphocyte infusion donor (not recorded which). It is not recorded whose cells these are; they may come from a transplant donor.

The CDR3 nucleotides read TGTGCCAGCAGTTTAGAAGGAGGCTCTCCCCTCCACTTT. Amino acid sequence: CASSLEGGSPLHF. The V gene is TRBV12-3 or TRBV12-4, the J gene TRBJ1-6; D not certain. The CDR3 runs to 13 residues. The germline V and J ends were trimmed by 1 base and 13 bases, with 11 bases remaining between them.